The clone carrying this T cell receptor beta chain was seen a single time. Antigen unknown. This entry comes from a study of cytomegalovirus exposure and HLA in healthy donors. Study-wide points: Certain indistinguishable V segments, among them TRBV6-2 and TRBV6-3, were excluded. A reported reduction in N-insertions relative to the roughly 700-donor mean was seen in an Asian-associated ancestry cluster in a later analysis.

This CDR3 contains 19 residues. Germline lookup yields CDR1 KGHSH and CDR2 LQKENI. Trimming removed 3 bases from V and 6 bases from J; junction bases left unmatched: 17. PCR used 60 Vbeta primers and 13 Jbeta primers. Methods used by the authors: Per a later analysis, the number of unique TCR beta chains was approximately 80 million, of which about 11 million were shared. Generated by immunoSEQ multiplex PCR, the TCRdb table keeps only in-frame clones and is missing some. D and trimming come from the DNA, and the V and J calls and clone size come from that table. The sample contains some 200,000 clones, around 79% of which appear only once.

The chain couples TRBV18 to TRBJ2-1, with 10 bases that match TRBD1. This TCR came from a man between 18 and 29 years old in good health and CMV-seronegative. The sequenced sample consisted of PBMCs. The chain's CDR3 is CASSPRQDRGFLTGNEQFF. For the CDR3, the DNA is TGTGCCAGCTCACCTCGCCAGGACAGGGGGTTTCTAACTGGCAATGAGCAGTTCTTC.